What follows describes a single TCR beta chain. This CDR3 has 14 amino acids. The germline V gene encodes CDR1 MDHEN and CDR2 SYDVKM. V lost 5 bases and J lost 7, with 15 bases in between. This entry is derived from a study of blood T cell repertoires in COVID-19. Data came from immunoSEQ multiplex PCR; TCRdb stores just in-frame clones and leaves some out. The table shows around 180,000 clones, with over 75% occurring only once. This receptor was identified in an elderly man with COVID-19, enrolled during active disease. Sequencing was performed on peripheral blood. The V and J genes are TRBV28 and TRBJ1-5; D is possibly TRBD1 (6 bases). The CDR3 spells CASSNRALDQPQHF. CDR3 in DNA: TGTGCCAGCAGTAACAGGGCCCTGGACCAGCCCCAGCATTTT.